Listed below are T cell receptor beta chains from one sample, sequenced in a study of OX40 agonist ivuxolimab in advanced cancers. Assay: immunoSEQ multiplex PCR; the TCRdb copy retains only in-frame clones and omits some. The table has tens of thousands of clones, more than 75% seen once. Material: CD4+ or CD8+ T cells sorted from blood, obtained in a trial of the OX40 agonist ivuxolimab. These TCRs come from an adult with an advanced solid tumor such as melanoma, head and neck, liver or kidney cancer. Both conserved end residues are part of each CDR3. The D gene is left open where the match is weak. For some rows the clone size is stated as once, few or many, or as a class when expanded; others skip it.

-	TRBV29-1	TRBJ2-3	-	TGCAGCGTTGTCAGGGGAAGACGGGGCCGCACAGATACGCAGTATTTT	CSVVRGRRGRTDTQYF
TRBD1	TRBV19	TRBJ2-7	-	TGTGCCAGTAGTACCGGGACAGTGGAGCAGTACTTC	CASSTGTVEQYF
TRBD1	TRBV5-4	TRBJ2-2	-	TGTGCCAGCAGCCCGGATGGCTCAGGGGGCTTTACCGGGGAGCTGTTTTTT	CASSPDGSGGFTGELFF
TRBD2	TRBV28	TRBJ2-7	-	TGTGCCAGCAATAACAGGGGACTAGCCGAGCAGTACTTC	CASNNRGLAEQYF
-	TRBV27	TRBJ2-7	-	TGTGCCAGCAGTTTTCAGGGGCTGAGGGAGCAGTACTTC	CASSFQGLREQYF
TRBD1	TRBV20-1	TRBJ1-1	few	TGCAGTGCTAGAGTAAGGGGGCGGGGTTTCTTT	CSARVRGRGFF
TRBD2	TRBV4-1	TRBJ2-3	once	TGCGCCAGCAGCCCACTAGCGGGAGGCACAGATACGCAGTATTTT	CASSPLAGGTDTQYF
TRBD2	TRBV27	TRBJ2-7	-	TGTGCCAGCTCCCGGCAGCGGGGGCCCTACGAGCAGTACTTC	CASSRQRGPYEQYF
-	TRBV6-5	TRBJ1-1	-	TGTGCCAGCAGTTACGTTTGGGATGAGAAAGCTTTCTTT	CASSYVWDEKAFF
-	TRBV27	TRBJ1-2	-	TGTGCCAGCAGTCACGGGAGATTGGGCTACACCTTC	CASSHGRLGYTF
-	TRBV5-1	TRBJ2-3	-	TGCGCCAGCACCCTGGCGGCAGATACGCAGTATTTT	CASTLAADTQYF
-	TRBV7-8	TRBJ2-1	-	TGTGCCAGCAGCCTGACAGGAAGCTCCTACAATGAGCAGTTCTTC	CASSLTGSSYNEQFF
TRBD1	TRBV18	TRBJ2-7	-	TGTGCCAGCTCACCAACAGGGGCGGTGGACGAGCAGTACTTC	CASSPTGAVDEQYF
-	TRBV10-2	TRBJ2-7	-	TGCGCCAGCAGGGAAACCTACGAGCAGTACTTC	CASRETYEQYF
-	TRBV6-5	TRBJ1-1	-	TGTGCCAGCAGTTCCTCCGATCCGAGGGCTGAAGCTTTCTTT	CASSSSDPRAEAFF
TRBD1	TRBV7-8	TRBJ2-1	-	TGTGCCAGCAGCTTAGGACAGGGGGCTTATGAGCAGTTCTTC	CASSLGQGAYEQFF
TRBD1	TRBV13	TRBJ2-7	-	TGTGCCAGCAGCTCCCGGGACAGGGGGCGTCACGAGCAGTACTTC	CASSSRDRGRHEQYF
-	TRBV4-1	TRBJ1-4	-	TGCGCCAGCAGCCAAGCCGGGAATCGAGGGGAGGAAAAACTGTTTTTT	CASSQAGNRGEEKLFF
TRBD1	TRBV5-4	TRBJ2-7	-	TGTGCCAGCAGAACCGGGACAGGGGGCTACGAGCAGTACTTC	CASRTGTGGYEQYF
TRBD1	TRBV7-4	TRBJ1-4	-	TGTGCCAGCAGCTTAAGGGGACAGGCATATTCTAATGAAAAACTGTTTTTT	CASSLRGQAYSNEKLFF
TRBD1	TRBV9	TRBJ2-7	-	TGTGCCAGCAGCGACTCGACAGGGGACAGCTCCTACGAGCAGTACTTC	CASSDSTGDSSYEQYF
-	TRBV5-1	TRBJ1-1	-	TGCGCCAGCAGCTTGGAGGGGACACTCGGGACTGAAGCTTTCTTT	CASSLEGTLGTEAFF
-	TRBV27	TRBJ1-2	-	TGTGCCAGCAGCACGACTGTTCCTCGGAATCCTTACTATGGCTACACCTTC	CASSTTVPRNPYYGYTF
-	TRBV4-1	TRBJ2-7	-	TGCGCCAGCAGCCCGCGCGGGACAGCGATTTCCTACGAGCAGTACTTC	CASSPRGTAISYEQYF
-	TRBV5-1	TRBJ2-3	-	TGCGCCAGCAGCTTGTACGGCACAGATACGCAGTATTTT	CASSLYGTDTQYF